The present entry profiles one T cell receptor beta chain with its context. This specimen comes from a study of blood T cell repertoires in COVID-19. Study-level information: Acute and convalescent COVID-19 samples came from the United States, Italy and Spain. PBMCs, B-cell-depleted T cells, or T cells provided the cDNA or gDNA that made up the material.

J lost 3 bases, V lost 6 bases, and 10 bases had no gene match. The CDR3 is made up of 15 amino acids. The germline gives CDR1 SGHAT, CDR2 FQNNGV. As originally analysed: Counts of nucleated cells, estimated from reference gene primer amplification, were obtained. TCRdb keeps only in-frame clones here, not all; method: immunoSEQ multiplex PCR. Clone size and the V and J calls come from that table; the DNA yielded D and trimming. This table has tens of thousands of clones, 75% to 90% appearing once. The rearrangement joins TRBV11-2 to TRBJ1-1, with 7 bases matching TRBD1. The source of this sequence is a man younger than 45 with acute or convalescent COVID-19. Sequenced material: peripheral blood. This chain's CDR3 is CASSTYRGDHTEAFF. In DNA, the CDR3 is TGTGCCAGCAGTACCTACAGGGGCGATCACACTGAAGCTTTCTTT.